The rows below give T cell receptor beta chains drawn from one sample of a study of control samples from healthy donors and cancer patients. The repertoire was sequenced with immunoSEQ multiplex PCR; TCRdb's copy has only in-frame clones and lacks some. The sample records 140,000 to 150,000 clones, under 90% being singletons. Sequenced input: blood. These TCRs come from a man aged 25-45 years in good health. The conserved cysteine and the conserved F or W are not part of the CDR3 here.

>TRBV10-3|TRBJ2-7
AISGTGASSYEQY
>TRBV12-3/TRBV12-4|TRBJ2-7
ASSSGWSYEQY
>TRBV6-5|TRBJ1-6
ASTEPLGNSPLH
>TRBV7-2|TRBJ1-1
ASRPTGSPEAF
>TRBV19|TRBJ1-5
ASSQDYNQPQH
>TRBV6-6|TRBJ2-1
ASSYLDQSSYNEQF
>TRBV5-4|TRBJ2-3
ASRSGQGSADTQY
>TRBV7-9|TRBJ2-3
ASSSPLAAGADTQY
>TRBV14|TRBJ2-2
ASSQGLAGLVRTGELF
>TRBV4-1|TRBJ2-3
ASSQGPADTQY
>TRBV19|TRBJ1-3
ASSRQGGGNTIY
>TRBV9|TRBJ1-1
ASSVGMNTEAF
>TRBV5-6|TRBJ2-1
ASSLWASAGIEQF
>TRBV6-5|TRBJ2-1
ASSYGPGLKNNEQF
>TRBV11-2|TRBJ2-3
ASSRDRGTDTQY
>TRBV19|TRBJ1-2
ASTWKEGGNYGYT
>TRBV19|TRBJ1-5
ASNGQGPYLGNQPQH
>TRBV6-6|TRBJ2-7
ASSNAGVVTSYEQY
>TRBV18|TRBJ2-7
ASSFLGTDDYEQY
>TRBV5-1|TRBJ1-1
ASSLGVGVNTEAF
>TRBV7-9|TRBJ2-5
ASSPRGREETQY
>TRBV5-4|TRBJ2-7
ASSPGEVGDSLREQY
>TRBV5-1|TRBJ2-3
ASRTSGTASDTQY
>TRBV7-3|TRBJ1-1
ASSLMSGQGYYLNTEAF
>TRBV7-2|TRBJ2-7
ASSSGTHTPYEQY
>TRBV3-1/TRBV3-2|TRBJ2-3
ASSQVLQSTDTQY
>TRBV30|TRBJ2-3
AWRVSTDTQY
>TRBV19|TRBJ1-2
ASEKANYGYT
>TRBV5-1|TRBJ1-1
ASSPGTGNTEAF
>TRBV4-3|TRBJ2-3
ASRRGGDTDTQY
>TRBV11-3|TRBJ1-6
ASSDAWDDSPLH
>TRBV4-2|TRBJ1-5
ASSQAPTGHQPQH
>TRBV7-7|TRBJ2-5
ASSPGVAGDQETQY
>TRBV4-1|TRBJ1-2
ASSQGPRADYGYT
>TRBV9|TRBJ2-3
ASSVWGQDTQY